Here is one T cell receptor beta chain with its context. Treatment described: some 20 received Ad26.COV2.S at low or high dose, single or two shots; several received placebo; per-sample allocation not given. Specimen acquisition occurred on day 63 following the initial vaccine or placebo injection. The table came from immunoSEQ multiplex PCR; TCRdb's copy has only in-frame clones and leaves some out. The sample yields a few hundred thousand clones, roughly 90% seen once. Germline CDR1 and CDR2: SGDLS and YYNGEE. V lost 4 bases, J lost 6 bases, and 14 bases lay in between. This CDR3 spans 13 amino acids. This specimen belongs to a study of Ad26.COV2.S vaccination and SARS-CoV-2 variants. Overall study context: The Ad26.COV2.S arm of the COV1001 trial was where the donor was placed.

This sequence was found in a person aged 18-60 years who received the Ad26.COV2.S COVID-19 vaccine or a placebo. V usage is TRBV9 and J usage is TRBJ2-7; D is undetermined. This specimen was peripheral blood, taken in a trial of Ad26.COV2.S vaccine versus placebo. CDR3 nucleotide sequence: TGTGCCAGCAGCCTCCGGTCCCACTCCGAGCAGTACTTC. It codes for CASSLRSHSEQYF.